Listed here is a single T cell receptor (beta chain). This clone was found a few times. Its antigen remains undetermined. No much larger clone exists at a distance of one base, and base qualities are not known. The cohort was made up of approximately 700 healthy bone marrow donors. Cohort members were all nominally healthy when sampled, although unrecorded immune exposures were likely present. The donor tested CMV seronegative and was one of the 352 seronegative cohort members. Each donor provided a peripheral blood sample, and peripheral blood mononuclear cells were used for TCR beta sequencing. Genomic DNA extraction from the blood cell samples was performed with the Qiagen DNeasy Blood Extraction Kit. The library relied on the immunoSEQ multiplex PCR assay. A mixture of 60 forward primers for TCR Vbeta segments and 13 reverse primers for TCR Jbeta segments was used in the multiplex PCR. Amplification of the CDR3 region of rearranged TCR beta genes was performed with a multiplex PCR assay on genomic DNA. The amplified TCR beta libraries were sequenced on the Illumina HiSeq System as 87-base-pair reads. On the authors' methods: A later analysis counted about 82 million unique TCR beta chains across the approximately 700 repertoires, and some 11 million of these chains were shared by at least two donors. Raw reads were error-corrected and collapsed into unique sequences by a nearest-neighbor algorithm in which closely related sequences were merged to remove PCR and sequencing errors. To assign V, D and J gene segments, CDR3 sequences were aligned to IMGT reference sequences. Each retained sequence needed at least a six-nucleotide match to both a V gene segment and a J gene segment. Rearrangements were called productive when the CDR3 lacked stop codons and stayed in frame with V and J; all others were non-productive. Following IMGT convention, CDR3 was defined as the stretch from the second conserved V-encoded cysteine up to the conserved J-encoded phenylalanine. The earlier analysis of 587 of the donors excluded sequences that lacked an unambiguous match to a single V gene segment. In an earlier analysis of 587 of the donors, a V segment was called functional when productive rearrangements were above 56.7%, and segregating when the standard deviation between donors exceeded 5%. A statistical classification framework was built to diagnose cytomegalovirus status from the catalog of TCR beta chain sequences. In a later analysis, TCR nucleotide sequences were compared against IMGT/GENE-DB human TR gene sequences so that V and J genes could be assigned. The TCRdist pipeline was used in a later analysis to assign CDR3 sequences and most-parsimonious VDJ recombination scenarios. In a later analysis, each TCR beta chain was defined by its CDR3 amino acid sequence together with its V-gene family, and reads lacking a unique V-gene family were excluded. As a way to deal with suspected cross-contamination and a sequencing artifact, a later analysis dropped roughly 620 nucleotide sequences that were highly shared and had low generation probability. In a later analysis, a clonal expansion index for each public chain was calculated from normalized within-repertoire ranks of inferred template counts. In a later analysis, generation probabilities were computed using a VDJ recombination model fitted to out-of-frame rearrangements, and the results were checked against IGoR. A later analysis scored TCR-TCR, TCR-HLA and TCR-CMV co-occurrence with hypergeometric tests, applying a repertoire-size bias correction to TCR pairs. A later analysis estimated false discovery rates by permuting HLA or CMV assignments 20 times. In a later analysis, co-occurring TCRs were grouped using DBSCAN, and TCRdist sequence similarity was added for clustering within HLA-allele-positive subsets. Repertoires with fewer than 30,000 or more than 120,000 public chains, plus five repertoires with anomalous nucleotide sharing, were excluded from co-occurrence clustering. TCRdb mirrors the immuneACCESS table, restricted to in-frame sequences. Some clones are absent from its copies; in checked studies, under half trace to an unresolved V gene, and the reason for the others is unknown. The V and J calls and clone size are taken from that table; D and trimming were inferred from the DNA. This sample lists some 110,000 clones; roughly three quarters were detected once. The ten largest clonotypes hold roughly 6% of the sample.

The data stem from a study of cytomegalovirus exposure and HLA in healthy donors (dated by TCRdb to about 2017). Describing the broader study: According to an earlier analysis of 587 of the donors, roughly 180 million T cells yielded 90 million to 130 million unique TCR beta sequences and about 300 Gb of sequence data. An early release covering over 500 HLA-typed donors comprised about 320 gigabases of sequencing data and around 80 million unique TCR sequences. Among the approximately 430 genotyped donors, approximately 81% belonged to the genetic ancestry cluster associated with self-reported Caucasian donors. The study was designed to test whether signatures of past pathogen exposure could be identified by cataloging public T cell receptors. Using immunosequencing, the study profiled T cell repertoires from fewer than 700 subjects and related those repertoires to cytomegalovirus serostatus. Along with the roughly 700-subject first cohort, a separate validation cohort of over a hundred different subjects was used. To predict cytomegalovirus infection status, the study brought together high-throughput TCR immunosequencing, statistical association of individual TCRs with disease status, and machine learning. A later analysis re-examined previously published TCR beta repertoires from about 670 donors and added high-resolution HLA genotyping to investigate patterns of TCR occurrence. Rather than drawing on any new phenotypic data, the later analysis identified candidate immune exposures from TCR beta sequences and the way those sequences occurred across donors. In an earlier analysis of more than 550 of the donors, high-throughput TCR beta sequencing was used to judge whether each TCR beta V gene segment behaved as functional or pseudogenic. Donor age, sex, ethnicity and CMV serostatus were compiled together with the repertoire data. A later genetic analysis used genome-wide SNP genotypes for about 60% of the roughly 700 donors, treating that subset as a discovery cohort. Every repertoire in the discovery cohort had been generated on one and the same sequencing platform. HLA typing included class I and class II loci at four-digit resolution. The number of typed donors differed by locus: about 620-640 for A, B, C, DRB1 and DQB1; 500 to 550 for DQA1; roughly 600 for DPA1; and around 490 for DPB1. Roughly 5 DR-DQ haplotypes were treated as single units for association and clustering because of strong linkage in the cohort. On average, approximately 250,000 unique TCR beta nucleotide sequences were sequenced per donor among 350 to 400 genotyped donors of the cohort, with around 19% of those sequences being non-productive. What the research found in general, with its limitations: In a later genetic analysis, a missense DCLRE1C variant was associated with V-gene and J-gene trimming of TCR beta chains, and the association was replicated in an independent cohort. In a later analysis, TCR association rates were found to vary across HLA loci, with the most associated TCRs seen for DRB1 alleles and the fewest for HLA-C alleles. A later analysis reported that several top co-occurrence clusters appeared linked to parvovirus B19, influenza, CMV and Epstein-Barr virus. Because counts were too low, about 17 rarely observed V segments, including chromosome 9 orphons, were excluded from the earlier analysis of roughly 580 of the donors. An earlier analysis of some 560 of the donors showed that most TCR beta V segments appeared in productive rearrangements either about 87% or about 30% of the time, which broadly matched IMGT annotations. Most TCR sequences were observed very rarely across donors, whereas some public TCRs were present in many individuals. A later analysis associated about 17,000 TCR beta sequences with specific HLA alleles at a false discovery rate of 0.05. The cohort was sequenced for TCR beta chains only, and without alpha or paired-chain data the features that could be detected were limited. Three of the identified cytomegalovirus-associated TCR beta chains were confirmed in vitro to be specific for cytomegalovirus antigens. A cluster of highly shared sequence variants was judged likely to be a technical artifact of the sequencing pipeline. In a later analysis, HLA-associated TCR beta chains were found to be more clonally expanded and to have lower generation probabilities than equally common non-associated chains. Correlated functional status among segregating V segments might reflect linkage disequilibrium, but an unknown experimental factor could not be ruled out. A further reported finding was that TCR beta sequences accurately predicted the HLA-A and HLA-B alleles for most subjects in the first cohort. HLA typing was unavailable for some donors at each locus, so association tests used only the typed subset. Compared with the 666-donor mean, donors in an Asian-associated ancestry cluster had fewer N-insertions in productive TCRs, according to a later genetic analysis. Most CMV-associated TCR beta chains appeared to be HLA-restricted in a later analysis, and the HLA associations seemed to be driven largely by CMV exposure. In both the original and validation cohorts, the classifier was reported to diagnose cytomegalovirus status with high specificity and sensitivity. When HLA alleles, especially DR and DQ, strongly co-occurred, attributing TCR associations to individual alleles was difficult. The study listed 164 TCR beta chains as associated with cytomegalovirus. The presence/absence analyses assumed that sequencing depth was roughly uniform across donors, and that assumption may not be true. It was suggested by the authors that the approach could potentially be generalized to other disease states and immunological phenotypes. Immune exposure information for the cohort was limited to CMV serostatus.

The TCR was taken from a male donor in good health and CMV-seronegative. The sample consisted of PBMCs.

CDR3 region: CATSSQGLAADTQYF. The DNA reads as follows: TGTGCCACCAGCAGTCAGGGACTAGCGGCAGATACGCAGTATTTT. The chain uses TRBV15 and TRBJ2-3; TRBD2 matches 11 bases in the middle. The CDR3 runs 15 amino acids, cysteine and phenylalanine included. This entry keeps only the CDR3 DNA: 45 bases, framed from base 1. V is trimmed back by 3 bases and J by 4 bases, and the junction contains 3 bases that no gene match accounts for. CDR1 and CDR2, per the germline V gene (reference sequence), are LNHNV and YYDKDF.